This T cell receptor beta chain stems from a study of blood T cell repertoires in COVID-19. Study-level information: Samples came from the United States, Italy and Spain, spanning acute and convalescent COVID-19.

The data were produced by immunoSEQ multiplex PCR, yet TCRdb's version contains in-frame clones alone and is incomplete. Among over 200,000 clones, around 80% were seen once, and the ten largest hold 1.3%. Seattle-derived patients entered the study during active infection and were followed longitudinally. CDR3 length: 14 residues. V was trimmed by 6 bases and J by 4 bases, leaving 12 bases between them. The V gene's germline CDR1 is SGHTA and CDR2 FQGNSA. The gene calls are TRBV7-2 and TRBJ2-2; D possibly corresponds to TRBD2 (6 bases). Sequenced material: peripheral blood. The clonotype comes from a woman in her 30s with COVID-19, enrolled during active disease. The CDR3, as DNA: TGTGCCAGCAGTGTTACCGGGAGCACCGGGGAGCTGTTTTTT. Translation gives CASSVTGSTGELFF.